This TCR beta chain was observed in a study of T cell repertoires in cytomegalovirus infection. About the research overall: Public TCR beta signatures marked donors with CMV infection and the matching HLA.

MiXCR was run by TCRdb on the reads, yielding one entry per CDR3 protein. This table holds nearly 650,000 distinct CDR3 sequences, 20% to 25% found once. This clonotype showed up many times. Its target is unknown. Study outcomes and limitations: Cumulative frequency (of public TCR beta family members) identified carriers of CMV plus the relevant HLA. The ex vivo response was dominated by HLA-C-restricted CMV-specific TCR beta clonotypes.

Germline V gene data show CDR1 as SGHTA and CDR2 as FQGNSA. After removal of 4 bases from V and 4 bases from J, the junction contained 11 bases not matched to a gene. There are 16 residues in the CDR3. Sequenced input: CD8+ T cells from PBMCs. The TCR comes from a human donor in good health (CMV status not recorded). Some clones in this sample may be carry-over from other donors' samples. This chain connects TRBV7-2 to TRBJ2-3; 7 positions agree with TRBD2. The CDR3 DNA is TGTGCCAGCAGCTCCCTTCTAGCGGTTTTCTCAGATACGCAGTATTTT. Protein: CASSSLLAVFSDTQYF.